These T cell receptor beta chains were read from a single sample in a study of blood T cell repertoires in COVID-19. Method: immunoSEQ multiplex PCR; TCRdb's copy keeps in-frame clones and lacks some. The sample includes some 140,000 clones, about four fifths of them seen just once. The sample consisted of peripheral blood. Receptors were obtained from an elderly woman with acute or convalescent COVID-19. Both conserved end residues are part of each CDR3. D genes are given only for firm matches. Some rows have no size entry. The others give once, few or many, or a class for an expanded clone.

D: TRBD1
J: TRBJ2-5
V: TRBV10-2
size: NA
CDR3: CASGQGIETQYF
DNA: TGCGCCAGCGGACAGGGGATCGAGACCCAGTACTTC

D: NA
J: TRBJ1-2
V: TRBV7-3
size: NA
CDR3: CASSLTSGGGYTF
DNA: TGTGCCAGCAGCTTAACCTCTGGGGGCGGCTACACCTTC

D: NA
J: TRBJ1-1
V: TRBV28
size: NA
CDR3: CASSLVGGAFF
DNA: TGTGCCAGCAGTTTAGTAGGGGGAGCTTTCTTT

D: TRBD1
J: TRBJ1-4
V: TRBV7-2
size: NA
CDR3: CASSRGGWNSDRGREKLFF
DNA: TGTGCCAGCAGCCGGGGCGGGTGGAACTCGGACAGGGGGAGGGAAAAACTGTTTTTT

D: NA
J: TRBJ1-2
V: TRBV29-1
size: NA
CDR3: CSVEVRALGGYTF
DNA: TGCAGCGTTGAAGTCAGGGCCCTCGGGGGCTACACCTTC

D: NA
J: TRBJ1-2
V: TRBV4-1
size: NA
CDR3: CASSNWALTNYGYTF
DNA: TGCGCCAGCAGCAATTGGGCCCTAACTAACTATGGCTACACCTTC

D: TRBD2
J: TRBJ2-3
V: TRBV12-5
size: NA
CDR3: CASGAGTNPTTDTQYF
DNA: TGTGCTAGTGGTGCCGGGACTAATCCGACCACAGATACGCAGTATTTT

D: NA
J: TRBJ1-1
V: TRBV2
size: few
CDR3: CASSRAGRVEAFF
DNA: TGTGCCAGCAGTCGCGCAGGCAGGGTTGAAGCTTTCTTT

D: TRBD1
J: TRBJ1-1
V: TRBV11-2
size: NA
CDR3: CASSFRQGGTEAFF
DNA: TGTGCCAGCAGCTTTCGACAGGGTGGCACTGAAGCTTTCTTT

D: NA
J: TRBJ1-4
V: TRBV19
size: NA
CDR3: CASSVPRELFF
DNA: TGTGCCAGTAGCGTCCCCAGGGAACTGTTTTTT

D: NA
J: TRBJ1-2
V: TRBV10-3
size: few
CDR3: CAISESGGFYGYTF
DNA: TGTGCCATCAGTGAGTCGGGAGGGTTCTATGGCTACACCTTC

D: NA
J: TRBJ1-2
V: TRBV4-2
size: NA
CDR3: CASSQAAGGGMDYGYTF
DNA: TGTGCCAGCAGCCAAGCCGCGGGGGGGGGAATGGACTATGGCTACACCTTC

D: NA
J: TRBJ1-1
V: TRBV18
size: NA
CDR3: CASFPYRAGTEAFF
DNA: TGTGCCAGCTTCCCTTACAGGGCTGGTACTGAAGCTTTCTTT

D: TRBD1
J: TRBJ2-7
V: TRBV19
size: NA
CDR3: CASSRTRDRASGEQYF
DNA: TGTGCCAGTAGTAGAACCCGGGACAGGGCCTCCGGCGAGCAGTACTTC

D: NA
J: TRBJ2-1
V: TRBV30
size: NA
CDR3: CAWSVLDEQFF
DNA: TGTGCCTGGAGTGTGTTAGATGAGCAGTTCTTC

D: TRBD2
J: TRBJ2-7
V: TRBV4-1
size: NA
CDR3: CASSQGTSGLYEQYF
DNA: TGCGCCAGCAGCCAAGGGACTAGCGGCCTCTACGAGCAGTACTTC

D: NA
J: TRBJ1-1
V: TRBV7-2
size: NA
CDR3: CASSLGSASKAFF
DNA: TGTGCCAGCAGTCTAGGATCGGCCAGTAAAGCTTTCTTT

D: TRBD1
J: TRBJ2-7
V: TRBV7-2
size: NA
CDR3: CASSQQSGGSYEQYF
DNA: TGTGCCAGCAGCCAACAATCAGGGGGCTCATACGAGCAGTACTTC

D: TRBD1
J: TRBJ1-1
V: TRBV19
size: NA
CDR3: CASSSGTGEFEMNTEAFF
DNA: TGTGCCAGTAGTTCCGGGACAGGGGAATTTGAGATGAACACTGAAGCTTTCTTT

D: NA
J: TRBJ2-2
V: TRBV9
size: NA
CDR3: CASSVGAQGPGELFF
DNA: TGTGCCAGCAGCGTAGGGGCCCAGGGTCCCGGGGAGCTGTTTTTT

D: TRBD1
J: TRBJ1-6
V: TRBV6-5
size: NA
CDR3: CASRGQEGSPLHF
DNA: TGTGCCAGCAGGGGACAGGAAGGATCACCCCTCCACTTT

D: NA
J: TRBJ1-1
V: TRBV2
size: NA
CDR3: CASSMWQGNTEAFF
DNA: TGTGCCAGCAGTATGTGGCAGGGGAACACTGAAGCTTTCTTT

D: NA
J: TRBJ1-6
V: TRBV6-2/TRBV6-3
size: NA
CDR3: CASSSGGAGHEALHF
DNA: TGTGCCAGCAGCAGCGGGGGGGCAGGCCACGAAGCCCTCCACTTT

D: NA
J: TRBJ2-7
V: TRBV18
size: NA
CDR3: CASREDGIYEQYF
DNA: TGTGCCAGCCGGGAAGACGGAATCTACGAGCAGTACTTC

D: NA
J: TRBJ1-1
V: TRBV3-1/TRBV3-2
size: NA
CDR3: CASSQDGRTMFF
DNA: TGTGCCAGCAGCCAAGATGGTAGGACTATGTTCTTT

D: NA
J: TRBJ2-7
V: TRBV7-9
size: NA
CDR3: CASSFYGDYEQYF
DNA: TGTGCCAGCAGCTTTTACGGGGACTACGAGCAGTACTTC

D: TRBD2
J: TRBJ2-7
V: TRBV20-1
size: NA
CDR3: CSASPSLAGGPSYEQYF
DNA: TGCAGTGCTAGTCCCTCACTAGCGGGGGGCCCGTCCTACGAGCAGTACTTC

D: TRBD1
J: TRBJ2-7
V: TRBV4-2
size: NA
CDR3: CASSQEGQGGIRKYF
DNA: TGTGCCAGCAGCCAAGAAGGACAGGGTGGTATCAGGAAGTACTTC

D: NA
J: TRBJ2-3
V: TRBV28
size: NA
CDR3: CASRGSTDTQYF
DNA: TGTGCCTCTCGGGGGAGCACAGATACGCAGTATTTT

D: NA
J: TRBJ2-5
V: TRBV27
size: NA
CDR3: CASSFSGQQETQYF
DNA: TGTGCCAGCAGTTTCTCAGGACAGCAAGAGACCCAGTACTTC

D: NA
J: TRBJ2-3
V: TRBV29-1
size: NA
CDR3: CSVEVRSSSTDTQYF
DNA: TGCAGCGTTGAAGTGAGGAGTTCTAGCACAGATACGCAGTATTTT

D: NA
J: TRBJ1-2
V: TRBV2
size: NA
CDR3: CASIRGTGSYGYTF
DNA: TGTGCCAGCATTCGAGGGACTGGCTCCTATGGCTACACCTTC

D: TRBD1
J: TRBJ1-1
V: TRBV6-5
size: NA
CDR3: CASSKSGQGRTEAFF
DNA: TGTGCCAGCAGTAAGTCTGGACAGGGTCGAACTGAAGCTTTCTTT

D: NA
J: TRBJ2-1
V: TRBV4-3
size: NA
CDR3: CASSAQKTGHNEQFF
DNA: TGCGCCAGCAGCGCCCAAAAGACAGGACACAATGAGCAGTTCTTC

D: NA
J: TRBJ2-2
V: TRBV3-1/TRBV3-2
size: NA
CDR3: CASSQGTGWNTGELFF
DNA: TGTGCCAGCAGCCAAGGTACGGGGTGGAACACCGGGGAGCTGTTTTTT

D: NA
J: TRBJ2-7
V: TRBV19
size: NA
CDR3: CASSPTGDSSYEQYF
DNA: TGTGCCAGTAGTCCTACGGGGGATAGCTCCTACGAGCAGTACTTC

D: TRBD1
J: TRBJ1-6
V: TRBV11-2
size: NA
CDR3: CASSLDRLGNSPLHF
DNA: TGTGCCAGCAGCTTGGACAGGTTAGGCAATTCACCCCTCCACTTT